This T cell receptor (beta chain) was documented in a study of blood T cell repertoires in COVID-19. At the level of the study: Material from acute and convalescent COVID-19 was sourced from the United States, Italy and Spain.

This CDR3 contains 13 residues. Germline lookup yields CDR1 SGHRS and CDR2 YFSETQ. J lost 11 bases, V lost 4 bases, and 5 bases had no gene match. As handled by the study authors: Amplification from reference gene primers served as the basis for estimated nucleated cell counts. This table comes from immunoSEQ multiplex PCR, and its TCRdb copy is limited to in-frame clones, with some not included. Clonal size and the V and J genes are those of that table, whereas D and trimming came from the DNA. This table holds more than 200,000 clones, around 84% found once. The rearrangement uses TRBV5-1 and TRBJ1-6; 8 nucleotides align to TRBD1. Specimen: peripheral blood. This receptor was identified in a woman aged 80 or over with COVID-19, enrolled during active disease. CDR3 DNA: TGCGCCAGCAGCCCTGGACAGGGCCCACCCCTCCACTTT. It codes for CASSPGQGPPLHF.